The 19 T cell receptor beta chains given below trace back to one sample, sequenced in a study of blood T cell repertoires in COVID-19. The assay was immunoSEQ multiplex PCR, and TCRdb's table has in-frame clones only and misses some. The data contain 410,000 or so clones, approximately 90% of them seen just once; the ten biggest clones take up more than 1.4%. The specimen was peripheral blood. The receptors originated from a woman between 25 and 40 years old with active or convalescent COVID-19.

J is TRBJ2-7 and V is TRBV7-9, with 7 positions matching TRBD2. This CDR3 region has 13 residues. The germline V gene encodes CDR1 SEHNR and CDR2 FQNEAQ (reference sequence). V dropped 8 bases and J dropped 5; count of bases not matched to a gene: 9. The CDR3 loop reads CASGGVGPNEQYF. The CDR3, as DNA: TGTGCCAGCGGGGGGGTCGGCCCCAACGAGCAGTACTTC. The full variable domain, with the rest looked up from reference TRBV7-9 and TRBJ2-7, is DTGVSQNPRHKITKRGQNVTFRCDPISEHNRLYWYRQTLGQGPEFLTYFQNEAQLEKSRLLSDRFSAERPKGSFSTLEIQRTEQGDSAMYLCASGGVGPNEQYFGPGTRLTVT.

The rearrangement joins TRBV28 to TRBJ1-5; no definite D call. V was clipped by 6 bases and J by 3 bases, with 12 bases between them. This CDR3 contains 14 residues. The germline CDR1 and CDR2 sequences are MDHEN and SYDVKM. Here the CDR3 DNA reads TGTGCCAGCAGCTTTCGGGGAGTCAATCAGCCCCAGCATTTT. Translation: CASSFRGVNQPQHF.

This clone appeared a few times. The gene calls are TRBV7-2 and TRBJ2-5; 10 nucleotides agree with TRBD2. Germline-derived CDR1 and CDR2 are SGHTA and FQGNSA. The CDR3 runs 14 residues. The ends lost 5 bases at V and 4 bases at J; junction bases unmatched: 4. CDR3 nucleotide sequence: TGTGCCAGCAGCCAGCGGGGGGGCACAGAGACCCAGTACTTC. Amino acid sequence: CASSQRGGTETQYF.

This chain connects TRBV2 to TRBJ2-3, with D possibly TRBD1 on 6 matching bases. The CDR3 loop spans 15 amino acids. Germline lookup yields CDR1 SNHLY and CDR2 FYNNEI. Trimming shortened V by 7 bases and J by 8 bases, and 22 bases separated the two germline ends. CDR3 DNA: TGTGCCAGCAACGGCGACAGGAATCGGCTCGCTACGCAGTATTTT. This codes for CASNGDRNRLATQYF. The complete variable domain, with remaining parts taken from reference TRBV2 and TRBJ2-3, reads EPEVTQTPSHQVTQMGQEVILRCVPISNHLYFYWYRQILGQKVEFLVSFYNNEISEKSEIFDDQFSVERPDGSNFTLKIRSTKLEDSAMYFCASNGDRNRLATQYFGPGTRLTVL.

The rearrangement joins TRBV9 to TRBJ2-1; unclear D gene. This CDR3 is built from 14 residues. Germline V gene lookup returns CDR1 SGDLS and CDR2 YYNGEE. Trimming removed 7 bases at V and 0 bases at J, with 11 bases between. CDR3 loop: CASSLLSSYNEQFF. The CDR3 DNA sequence: TGTGCCAGCTCTTTACTAAGCTCCTACAATGAGCAGTTCTTC.

This rearrangement joins TRBV10-3 to TRBJ1-5, with 10 bases matching TRBD1. The CDR3 length is 15 residues. Trimming at V came to 6 bases and at J to 1 base, leaving 3 bases not matched to a gene. Germline V gene sequence: CDR1 ENHRY, CDR2 SYGVKD. Here the CDR3 reads CAISRTGGSNQPQHF. The CDR3 DNA sequence: TGTGCCATCAGCCGGACAGGGGGAAGCAATCAGCCCCAGCATTTT.

J is TRBJ1-2 and V is TRBV9; 12 bases fit TRBD1. J lost 4 bases, V lost 4 bases, and 5 bases had no gene match. CDR1 SGDLS and CDR2 YYNGEE come from the germline V gene. The CDR3 sequence is 15 residues long. The CDR3 loop is CASSPGTGGSYGYTF. The CDR3 DNA is TGTGCCAGCAGCCCAGGGACAGGGGGCAGCTATGGCTACACCTTC.

This sequence joins TRBV6-5 and TRBJ1-1; D is unresolved. Trimming removed 8 bases at V and 5 bases at J, with 9 bases between. The germline CDR1 and CDR2 sequences are MNHEY and SVGAGI. The CDR3 spans 11 residues. The CDR3 nucleotides are TGTGCCAGCGAAAGAGGGACTGAAGCTTTCTTT. It translates to CASERGTEAFF.

The chain uses TRBV10-3 and TRBJ2-7; TRBD2 agrees at 12 bases. Germline-derived CDR1 and CDR2 are ENHRY and SYGVKD. The CDR3 consists of 13 residues. V gave up 10 bases and J gave up 2 bases; unmatched junction bases: 3. The CDR3: CATRLAGAYEQYF. DNA of the CDR3: TGTGCCACCCGACTAGCGGGGGCCTACGAGCAGTACTTC.

The chain is built from TRBV7-9 and TRBJ2-7; D is possibly TRBD2 (5 bases). The CDR3 runs to 14 residues. CDR1 and CDR2 (germline): SEHNR, FQNEAQ (reference sequence). Trimming took 5 bases from V and 3 from J, leaving 14 bases between them. This chain's CDR3 is CASSAWTGDYEQYF. CDR3 in DNA: TGTGCCAGCAGCGCCTGGACTGGAGACTACGAGCAGTACTTC.

This clone was seen a few times. This chain links TRBV10-3 with TRBJ1-2; D gene unclear. Per the germline V gene, CDR1 is ENHRY and CDR2 is SYGVKD. Trimming removed 8 bases at V and 7 bases at J, with 11 bases between. CDR3 length: 11 residues. The CDR3 sequence is CAIGQVGGYTF. As DNA, the CDR3 is TGTGCCATCGGCCAGGTTGGTGGCTACACCTTC.

This chain joins TRBV5-4 and TRBJ1-4, with 9 bases matching TRBD1. The CDR3 totals 17 residues. The germline gives CDR1 SGHNT, CDR2 YYREEE (reference sequence). The J segment lost 7 bases and the V segment lost 4 bases, leaving 14 bases of the junction unmatched. The CDR3 DNA reads as TGTGCCAGCAGCCAGACAGGGGGTCTGATGCGCGGTGAAAAACTGTTTTTT. This gives the protein CASSQTGGLMRGEKLFF. The variable domain in full, completed from reference TRBV5-4 and TRBJ1-4, reads ETGVTQSPTHLIKTRGQQVTLRCSSQSGHNTVSWYQQALGQGPQFIFQYYREEENGRGNFPPRFSGLQFPNYSSELNVNALELDDSALYLCASSQTGGLMRGEKLFFGSGTQLSVL.

The chain links TRBV4-1 to TRBJ2-1; no clear D. The germline CDR1 and CDR2 sequences are MGHRA and YSYEKL. There are 18 residues in the CDR3. Deletions cut 6 bases from V and 0 bases from J, with 21 bases between. The CDR3 protein is CASRPEGTAASSYNEQFF. CDR3 in DNA: TGCGCCAGCAGACCCGAAGGCACTGCGGCGAGCTCCTACAATGAGCAGTTCTTC.

The chain has TRBV5-1 and TRBJ1-2, with TRBD1 matching over 7 bases. Germline V gene lookup returns CDR1 SGHRS and CDR2 YFSETQ. The V gene end was trimmed by 4 bases and the J gene end by 6 bases; junction bases not matched to a gene: 9. There are 14 residues in the CDR3. CDR3: CASSQGGGGDGYTF. The CDR3 bases are TGCGCCAGCAGCCAAGGCGGAGGGGGCGATGGCTACACCTTC.

The V call is TRBV7-8, the J call TRBJ2-7; a possible D gene is TRBD2 (6 bases). Germline values: CDR1 SGHVS, CDR2 FQNEAQ. There are 16 residues in the CDR3. The V end was cut by 0 bases, the J end by 0 bases, with 12 bases between. CDR3 nucleotide sequence: TGTGCCAGCAGCTTAGCGGGACGGGGGATCTCCTACGAGCAGTACTTC. As protein: CASSLAGRGISYEQYF. The full variable domain, rest sourced from reference TRBV7-8 and TRBJ2-7, is GAGVSQSPRYKVAKRGQDVALRCDPISGHVSLFWYQQALGQGPEFLTYFQNEAQLDKSGLPSDRFFAERPEGSVSTLKIQRTQQEDSAVYLCASSLAGRGISYEQYFGPGTRLTVT.

This chain connects TRBV6-5 to TRBJ2-1, with 12 bases aligning to TRBD2. The CDR3 runs to 16 residues. Germline V gene sequence: CDR1 MNHEY, CDR2 SVGAGI. Trimming at V came to 4 bases and at J to 7 bases, leaving 8 bases not matched to a gene. This CDR3 is CASSSPMTSGRNEQFF. CDR3 sequence (DNA): TGTGCCAGCAGTTCCCCGATGACTAGCGGGAGAAATGAGCAGTTCTTC.

Details on this clone: The junction differs from germline at one of its ends, possibly a read error. The J gene is TRBJ2-7, the V gene TRBV30, with 7 bases lining up with TRBD2. CDR1 is GTSNPN and CDR2 is SVGIG in the germline V gene (reference sequence). This CDR3 contains 12 residues. The CDR3: CARREGIGEQYF. The CDR3 DNA reads as TGTGCCCGGAGGGAGGGGATTGGCGAGCAGTACTTC.

J is TRBJ2-7 and V is TRBV4-1; 8 positions match TRBD2. The CDR3 loop spans 14 amino acids. V lost 4 bases to trimming and J lost 3 bases; unmatched junction nucleotides: 5. The V gene's germline CDR1 is MGHRA and CDR2 YSYEKL. The CDR3: CASSLREGRYEQYF. Here the CDR3 DNA reads TGCGCCAGCAGCCTACGGGAGGGCCGCTACGAGCAGTACTTC.

This clone was seen just once. The chain couples TRBV5-5 to TRBJ2-7; TRBD1 matches 8 bases. Trimming removed 0 bases from V and 7 bases from J; junction bases left unmatched: 6. Germline V gene lookup returns CDR1 SGHKS and CDR2 YYEKEE (reference sequence). The CDR3 consists of 14 residues. The DNA of the CDR3 is TGTGCCAGCAGCTTGGCTTCAGGGGGCGGTGAGCAGTACTTC. As protein: CASSLASGGGEQYF.